One sample yielded the 32 T cell receptor beta chains listed below, sequenced in a study of T cell responses to AZD1222 COVID-19 vaccine (dated by TCRdb to the early 2020s). The library was produced with the immunoSEQ multiplex PCR assay. The table was pulled from immuneACCESS by TCRdb, which kept in-frame rearrangements only. Such tables lose some clones; where checked, under half of the loss comes from unresolved V genes, and the rest has no known cause. This sample gives about 120,000 clones in total; more than 85% of them show up just once. The ten top clones hold 4.5% of the sample. What this sample's time point label stands for: baseline before first vaccination. Sequencing was performed on peripheral blood, taken on day 0 of AZD1222 vaccination. These receptors were taken from an adult in good health.

J is TRBJ2-6 and V is TRBV9; D remains ambiguous. The CDR3 runs 16 residues. The V end was cut by 0 bases, the J end by 1 base, with 8 bases between. The germline V gene encodes CDR1 SGDLS and CDR2 YYNGEE. CDR3 nucleotides: TGTGCCAGCAGCGTAGATACGGGTTCTGGGGCCAACGTCCTGACTTTC. Its protein product is CASSVDTGSGANVLTF.

The J gene is TRBJ2-3, the V gene TRBV4-3; 14 bases are shared with TRBD2. The V gene end was trimmed by 4 bases and the J gene end by 1 base; junction bases not matched to a gene: 10. Germline CDR1 is LGHNA and CDR2 is YSLEER. The CDR3 spans 19 residues. CDR3 coding DNA: TGCGCCAGCAGCCCCGGGACTAGCGGGGGCTCTTGGGGCACAGATACGCAGTATTTT. Translation: CASSPGTSGGSWGTDTQYF.

This clone is a singleton in its sample. This chain links TRBV9 with TRBJ2-7; D uncertain. The CDR3 length is 14 residues. V dropped 2 bases and J dropped 5 bases, with 14 bases sitting between them. CDR1 and CDR2 from the germline V gene are SGDLS and YYNGEE. This CDR3 is CASSVRTLTDEQYF. The CDR3, as DNA: TGTGCCAGCAGCGTCAGAACACTGACGGACGAGCAGTACTTC.

The CDR3 loop reads CASSPRTSGDGELFF. The CDR3 DNA is TGCGCCAGCAGCCCCCGGACTAGCGGGGACGGGGAGCTGTTTTTT. The chain combines TRBV5-1 with TRBJ2-2; 12 positions agree with TRBD2. Trimming removed 4 bases from V and 7 bases from J; junction bases left unmatched: 5. The germline V gene has CDR1 SGHRS and CDR2 YFSETQ. The CDR3 covers 15 residues.

The V and J genes are TRBV9 and TRBJ1-2; TRBD1 is a possible D gene (6 bases). Germline V CDR1 and CDR2: SGDLS, YYNGEE. The CDR3 runs to 16 residues. V lost 0 bases and J 7 bases, leaving 19 bases between the germline ends. CDR3 nucleotides: TGTGCCAGCAGCGTAGCCGGGACAACCCCAAGCTCTGGCTACACCTTC. Encoded protein: CASSVAGTTPSSGYTF.

V usage is TRBV18 and J usage is TRBJ2-3; D is ambiguous. CDR3 size: 12 residues. The germline CDR1 and CDR2 sequences are KGHSH and LQKENI. The V gene lost 2 bases and the J gene lost 11 bases, with 11 bases spanning the gap. CDR3 nucleotides: TGTGCCAGCTCACCATCAGCAGAGAGGCAGTATTTT. Its protein is CASSPSAERQYF.

The chain links TRBV19 to TRBJ1-4, with 7 bases that match TRBD1. The CDR3 has 14 residues. V trimming: 5 bases; J trimming: 8 bases; junction bases outside the gene matches: 8. Germline lookup yields CDR1 LNHDA and CDR2 SQIVND (reference sequence). The CDR3 sequence is CASSETGVVEKLFF. As DNA, the CDR3 is TGTGCCAGTAGTGAAACAGGGGTTGTCGAAAAACTGTTTTTT.

The chain joins TRBV14 to TRBJ1-2; D is ambiguous. V was clipped by 2 bases and J by 0 bases, with 7 bases between them. This CDR3 has 14 amino acids. Germline V gene data show CDR1 as SGHDN and CDR2 as FVKESK. The CDR3 reads CASSQNGPNYGYTF. CDR3 sequence (DNA): TGTGCCAGCAGCCAAAATGGGCCTAACTATGGCTACACCTTC.

The chain links TRBV6-6 to TRBJ2-1; TRBD1 aligns across 10 bases. The V and J ends lost 11 bases and 8 bases, in that order; junction bases with no gene match: 18. Per germline, CDR1 MNHNY and CDR2 SVGAGI (reference sequence). The CDR3 consists of 16 residues. CDR3 in DNA: TGTGCCGGCCTAAGGGACAGGGGCCTTTTTCTCGATGAGCAGTTCTTC. It codes for CAGLRDRGLFLDEQFF.

CDR3 nucleotides: TGTGCCAGCAGCTTGGGGGGAGGTCCCAAGAATGGCTACACCTTC. This sequence encodes CASSLGGGPKNGYTF. The rearrangement uses TRBV5-4 and TRBJ1-2; D is unclear. The CDR3 runs 15 residues. CDR1 is SGHNT and CDR2 is YYREEE in the germline V gene (reference sequence). Trimming took off 0 bases at V and 6 bases at J, with 15 bases between the two ends.

The chain employs TRBV7-2 and TRBJ1-2; D ambiguous. Trimming pared 1 base from V and 4 bases from J, leaving 10 bases between. Per the germline V gene, CDR1 is SGHTA and CDR2 is FQGNSA. This CDR3 spans 14 amino acids. The CDR3 DNA is TGTGCCAGCAGCTTAGACGGCGGACTCTATGGCTACACCTTC. It specifies CASSLDGGLYGYTF.

This clone was observed a single time. The chain joins TRBV7-9 to TRBJ2-5; D gene unclear. The CDR3 totals 14 residues. Deletions cut 5 bases from V and 2 bases from J, with 12 bases between. In germline, CDR1 is SEHNR, CDR2 FQNEAQ (reference sequence). This CDR3 is CASSTWTDQETQYF. CDR3 in DNA: TGTGCCAGCAGCACGTGGACGGATCAAGAGACCCAGTACTTC.

The V call is TRBV5-4, the J call TRBJ2-7; a possible D gene is TRBD1 (5 bases). The germline gives CDR1 SGHNT, CDR2 YYREEE (reference sequence). The CDR3 totals 13 residues. Between the trimmed V and J ends, which lost 5 bases and 2 bases, there was a span of 11 bases. CDR3 bases: TGTGCCAGCAGATCTGACAGAGCCTACGAGCAGTACTTC. Residues: CASRSDRAYEQYF.

V usage is TRBV4-3 and J usage is TRBJ1-2, with TRBD1 matching 8 bases. The length of the CDR3 is 16 residues. Germline CDR1 is LGHNA and CDR2 is YSLEER. The ends lost 1 base at V and 5 bases at J; junction bases unmatched: 9. Written as DNA, the CDR3 is TGCGCCAGCAGCCAAGTTGGACAGGGTAAAGGGTATGGCTACACCTTC. Protein product: CASSQVGQGKGYGYTF.

The chain joins TRBV27 to TRBJ1-1; the D is unclear. This CDR3 spans 15 amino acids. Germline values: CDR1 MNHEY, CDR2 SMNVEV (reference sequence). V was trimmed by 5 bases and J by 6 bases, leaving 19 bases between them. In DNA form, the CDR3 reads TGTGCCAGCAGTCCCCCGGGCGGATTTGGGGCTGAAGCTTTCTTT. Amino acids: CASSPPGGFGAEAFF.

This clone showed up just once. The chain couples TRBV11-3 to TRBJ1-1; D gene unclear. Germline V lookup: CDR1 SGHNT, CDR2 YENEEA. There are 14 residues in the CDR3. The V gene lost 1 base and the J gene lost 3 bases, with 9 bases spanning the gap. The CDR3 DNA reads TGTGCCAGCAGCTTAGCGGGCCCCGACACTGAAGCTTTCTTT. Translated, it gives CASSLAGPDTEAFF.

The V call is TRBV7-2, the J call TRBJ1-6; D call uncertain. The length of the CDR3 is 19 residues. Deletions cut 3 bases from V and 0 bases from J, with 18 bases between. In germline, CDR1 is SGHTA, CDR2 FQGNSA. The CDR3 protein is CASSFARAGRSSYNSPLHF. CDR3 in DNA: TGTGCCAGCAGCTTCGCTCGGGCAGGTCGGAGCTCCTATAATTCACCCCTCCACTTT.

The CDR3 DNA follows: TGTGCCAGCAGTTTTACCATAATACGACTAGCGGGGGGGCCAGGGGAGCAGTTCTTC. Amino acids: CASSFTIIRLAGGPGEQFF. The chain combines TRBV27 with TRBJ2-1, with TRBD2 matching over 14 bases. Losses at the gene ends were 3 bases for V and 10 bases for J; bases not matched to a gene: 17. Germline assignment: CDR1 MNHEY and CDR2 SMNVEV (reference sequence). The CDR3 is 19 amino acids.

This sequence joins TRBV19 and TRBJ1-5; unclear D gene. The germline V gene has CDR1 LNHDA and CDR2 SQIVND (reference sequence). V was pared by 10 bases and J by 0 bases, with 7 bases between. The CDR3 runs 12 residues. In DNA form, the CDR3 reads TGTGCCACCTCATTTAGCAATCAGCCCCAGCATTTT. Residues: CATSFSNQPQHF.

The gene calls are TRBV19 and TRBJ2-1, with a possible D match to TRBD2 (6 bases). Per germline, CDR1 LNHDA and CDR2 SQIVND (reference sequence). The CDR3 runs 13 residues. V lost 8 bases, J lost 9 bases, and 17 bases lay in between. Here the CDR3 reads CASGRPGRVEQFF. CDR3 in DNA: TGTGCCAGTGGGAGGCCGGGGAGAGTTGAGCAGTTCTTC.

The CDR3 DNA sequence: TGTGCCTGGAGTGTAGGGGGGGGTTACAATGAGCAGTTCTTC. Protein sequence: CAWSVGGGYNEQFF. This chain joins TRBV30 and TRBJ2-1; D might be TRBD2 (7 bases). V was trimmed by 0 bases and J by 4 bases, leaving 10 bases between them. The CDR3 has 14 amino acids. In germline, CDR1 is GTSNPN, CDR2 SVGIG (reference sequence).

The V gene is TRBV7-6, the J gene TRBJ2-5, with D unresolved. V shed 0 bases and J shed 3 bases, with 8 bases lying between them. The CDR3 is 14 residues long. From germline, CDR1 is SGHVS and CDR2 FNYEAQ. The CDR3 DNA sequence: TGTGCCAGCAGCTTAGCGCGGCTAAAAGAGACCCAGTACTTC. Translating gives CASSLARLKETQYF.

The gene calls are TRBV2 and TRBJ2-3, with TRBD2 identical over 7 bases. CDR3 length equals 15 residues. The V gene end was trimmed by 7 bases and the J gene end by 0 bases; junction bases not matched to a gene: 7. Germline V gene sequence: CDR1 SNHLY, CDR2 FYNNEI. CDR3 nucleotide sequence: TGTGCCAGCAATCGTGGCGGGGGAAGCACAGATACGCAGTATTTT. Protein: CASNRGGGSTDTQYF.

This chain connects TRBV30 to TRBJ1-3; maybe TRBD1 (5 bases). The germline CDR1 and CDR2 sequences are GTSNPN and SVGIG (reference sequence). This CDR3 has 13 residues. With 2 bases removed from V and 8 bases from J, the gap between germline ends came to 13 bases. CDR3 nucleotides: TGTGCCTGGAGTTCTGCTGGGGGGGACACCATATATTTT. Protein product: CAWSSAGGDTIYF.

The chain carries TRBV5-4 and TRBJ1-6, with TRBD1 as a possible D gene (6 bases). This CDR3 is built from 16 residues. V was pared by 3 bases and J by 4 bases, with 14 bases between. Germline lookup yields CDR1 SGHNT and CDR2 YYREEE (reference sequence). The CDR3 nucleotides are TGTGCCAGCAGCTGGGCCGCAGGGGCTTATAATTCACCCCTCCACTTT. This gives the protein CASSWAAGAYNSPLHF.

The chain uses TRBV3-1 (or the pseudogene TRBV3-2) and TRBJ1-1, with D possibly matching TRBD1 (5 bases). This CDR3 spans 13 amino acids. V was shortened by 4 bases and J by 4 bases, with 10 bases between the two germline ends. Germline lookup yields CDR1 LGHDT and CDR2 YNNKEL (reference sequence). CDR3: CASSLGGSTEAFF. CDR3 coding DNA: TGTGCCAGCAGCCTCGGGGGATCCACTGAAGCTTTCTTT.

CDR3 nucleotide sequence: TGTGCCAGCAGCGCCCTCCCCACCGGGACAGGAACTTCTGGAAACACCATATATTTT. Translated, it gives CASSALPTGTGTSGNTIYF. V usage is TRBV9 and J usage is TRBJ1-3; TRBD1 agrees at 8 bases. CDR1 and CDR2 from the germline V gene are SGDLS and YYNGEE. This CDR3 is 19 amino acids long. V dropped 3 bases and J dropped 1; count of bases not matched to a gene: 15.

V is TRBV4-3 and J is TRBJ2-1; TRBD2 matches at 12 bases. From germline, CDR1 is LGHNA and CDR2 YSLEER. With V trimmed by 1 base and J by 7 bases, 14 bases remained unmatched. The length of the CDR3 is 19 residues. CDR3 in amino acids: CASSQAALSSGGALNEQFF. CDR3 sequence (DNA): TGCGCCAGCAGCCAAGCGGCTCTGTCTAGCGGGGGGGCTTTGAATGAGCAGTTCTTC.

J is TRBJ1-5 and V is TRBV3-1 (or the pseudogene TRBV3-2); D possibly corresponds to TRBD1 (5 bases). The CDR3 loop spans 14 amino acids. V was trimmed by 1 base and J by 9 bases, leaving 13 bases between them. In germline, CDR1 is LGHDT, CDR2 YNNKEL (reference sequence). CDR3 residues: CASSQGDSKGPQHF. Here the CDR3 DNA reads TGTGCCAGCAGCCAAGGGGACTCGAAGGGGCCCCAGCATTTT.

This rearrangement joins TRBV12-5 to TRBJ1-1; D uncertain. Between the trimmed V and J ends, which lost 0 bases and 1 base, there was a span of 15 bases. Germline V gives CDR1 LGHNT, CDR2 FRNRAP. The length of the CDR3 is 17 residues. CDR3: CASGLVRGVVANTEAFF. CDR3 DNA sequence: TGTGCTAGTGGTTTGGTACGGGGTGTGGTGGCGAACACTGAAGCTTTCTTT.

The rearrangement uses TRBV27 and TRBJ1-2, with 7 bases fitting TRBD1. The CDR3 runs to 14 residues. Losses at the gene ends were 5 bases for V and 5 bases for J; bases not matched to a gene: 8. The V gene's germline CDR1 is MNHEY and CDR2 SMNVEV (reference sequence). The CDR3 nucleotides read TGTGCCAGCAGTCTCAGGGGGGGAGGGTATGGCTACACCTTC. Its translation is CASSLRGGGYGYTF.

In this sample, this clone turned up once. The chain couples TRBV27 to TRBJ1-2, with D tentatively TRBD1 (5 bases). V was shortened by 5 bases and J by 8 bases, with 9 bases between the two germline ends. CDR1 and CDR2 from the germline V gene are MNHEY and SMNVEV (reference sequence). CDR3 length: 11 residues. The CDR3 reads CASSPGQGYTF. In nucleotides, the CDR3 is TGTGCCAGCAGTCCAGGGCAGGGCTACACCTTC.